This note documents a single T cell receptor beta chain sequence. This table comes from immunoSEQ multiplex PCR, and its TCRdb copy is limited to in-frame clones, with some not included. Of about 77,000 clones listed, roughly 80% are singletons. The sample originates from a study of radiation and T cells in renal cell carcinoma. Stated time point: blood 4 weeks post-SBRT, at nephrectomy. Treatment specified: 15 Gy SBRT to primary tumor, nephrectomy 4 weeks later. The CDR3 is 15 residues long. The trim removed 0 bases at V and 5 bases at J, leaving 5 bases unmatched. The V gene's germline CDR1 is SGHRS and CDR2 YFSETQ.

The chain combines TRBV5-1 with TRBJ1-1, with 9 bases matching TRBD1. This material consisted of blood, taken from a patient whose treatment included radiotherapy and nephrectomy. This clonotype originated in a woman in her fifties or sixties with renal cell carcinoma. The CDR3 sequence: CASSLVGTGRTEAFF. The CDR3 DNA is TGCGCCAGCAGCTTGGTAGGGACAGGGAGAACTGAAGCTTTCTTT.